One and the same sample provided the 6 T cell receptor beta chains below, sequenced in a study of blood T cell repertoires in COVID-19. TCRdb's table, derived via immunoSEQ multiplex PCR, lists solely in-frame clones and lacks some. This repertoire shows approximately 300,000 clones, about 88% found once; its top ten account for about 10%. The sample taken for sequencing was peripheral blood. The receptor set was obtained from a woman in her twenties or thirties with COVID-19, enrolled during active disease.

The J gene is TRBJ2-3, the V gene TRBV11-2, with D perhaps matching TRBD1 (6 bases). CDR3 size: 15 residues. V was trimmed by 1 base and J by 4 bases, leaving 12 bases between them. Looked up from germline, CDR1 is SGHAT and CDR2 is FQNNGV. CDR3 in DNA: TGTGCCAGCAGCTTAGTGGTCAGGGGATCAGATACGCAGTATTTT. This sequence encodes CASSLVVRGSDTQYF.

V is TRBV9 and J is TRBJ2-5, with 12 bases that match TRBD2. The CDR3 loop spans 17 amino acids. Germline V gives CDR1 SGDLS, CDR2 YYNGEE. Trimming at V came to 4 bases and at J to 5 bases, leaving 12 bases not matched to a gene. CDR3 in DNA: TGTGCCAGCAGCCCGCGGCCGCTAGCGGGAGGGTCGGAGACCCAGTACTTC. Protein: CASSPRPLAGGSETQYF. The full variable domain, rest sourced from reference TRBV9 and TRBJ2-5, is DSGVTQTPKHLITATGQRVTLRCSPRSGDLSVYWYQQSLDQGLQFLIQYYNGEERAKGNILERFSAQQFPDLHSELNLSSLELGDSALYFCASSPRPLAGGSETQYFGPGTRLLVL.

CDR3: CASSDWADYEQYF. The CDR3 DNA reads TGTGCCAGCAGTGATTGGGCTGACTACGAGCAGTACTTC. This rearrangement joins TRBV25-1 to TRBJ2-7; the D is unclear. The CDR3 is 13 amino acids. CDR1 is MGHDK and CDR2 is SYGVNS in the germline V gene. Trimming shortened V by 3 bases and J by 3 bases, and 9 bases separated the two germline ends.

The chain uses TRBV3-1 (or the pseudogene TRBV3-2) and TRBJ2-2; 10 bases align to TRBD2. The CDR3 covers 16 residues. Germline CDR1 LGHDT, CDR2 YNNKEL (reference sequence). V was clipped by 5 bases and J by 3 bases; unmatched bases: 6. The CDR3 spells CASSDSSGSYTGELFF. CDR3 bases: TGTGCCAGCAGCGACTCTAGCGGGAGCTACACCGGGGAGCTGTTTTTT.

In the case of this clone: The sample holds other DNA sequences that translate to the same CDR3. This sequence joins TRBV5-1 and TRBJ2-7; TRBD1 agrees at 10 bases. V was pared by 5 bases and J by 2 bases, with 4 bases of the junction left unmatched. CDR3 length: 14 amino acids. CDR1 is SGHRS and CDR2 is YFSETQ in the germline V gene. CDR3 nucleotides: TGCGCCAGCAGTCCTGGACAGGGGGCCTACGAGCAGTACTTC. Protein sequence: CASSPGQGAYEQYF.

J is TRBJ2-5 and V is TRBV24-1, with 10 bases matching TRBD1. Germline V gene lookup returns CDR1 KGHDR and CDR2 SFDVKD. The CDR3 is made up of 15 amino acids. Germline trimming cut 3 bases from V and 2 bases from J; bases unmatched to any gene: 2. The CDR3 is CATSDAGQGQETQYF. In DNA, the CDR3 is TGTGCCACCAGTGATGCGGGACAGGGGCAAGAGACCCAGTACTTC.